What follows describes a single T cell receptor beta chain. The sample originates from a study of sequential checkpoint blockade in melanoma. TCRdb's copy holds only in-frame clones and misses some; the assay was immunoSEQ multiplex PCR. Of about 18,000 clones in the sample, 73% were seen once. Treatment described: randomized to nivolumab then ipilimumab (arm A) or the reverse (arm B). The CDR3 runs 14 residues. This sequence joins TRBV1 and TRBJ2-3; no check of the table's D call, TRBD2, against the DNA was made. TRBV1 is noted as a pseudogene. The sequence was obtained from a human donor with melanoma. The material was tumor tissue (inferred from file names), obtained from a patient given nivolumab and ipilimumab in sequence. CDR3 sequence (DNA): TGCGCCAGCAGCCAGCTTAGCGGCACAGATACGCAGTATTTT. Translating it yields CASSQLSGTDTQYF.